These T cell receptor beta chains were read from a single sample in a study of T-cell memory formation after mild COVID-19. TCRdb reprocessed the 5' RACE reads via MiXCR and lists one record per CDR3 protein. The data show about 430,000 distinct CDR3 sequences, with roughly a quarter seen just once and 8.8% held by the top ten. The sample consisted of PBMCs or a T cell subset sorted from them (not recorded which). The receptors shown here come from an adult woman who had mild COVID-19 (a few samples of this study predate the infection). Cell type and time point are not known. Each CDR3 is given with its conserved first and last residue. A D gene is named only where the DNA matches it firmly. Some rows mark clone size as missing; the rest say once, few, many or name a class of expanded clone.

>few|TRBJ2-3|TRBV6-1|.
CASRRDTATDTQYF
TGTGCCAGCAGGAGGGACACGGCTACAGATACGCAGTATTTT
>.|TRBJ2-5|TRBV18|TRBD2
CASSPGRGVQETQYF
TGTGCCAGCTCACCAGGACGGGGGGTTCAAGAGACCCAGTACTTC
>.|TRBJ1-5|TRBV15|.
CATSNTEGIRQPQHF
TGTGCCACCAGCAATACCGAGGGTATACGTCAGCCCCAGCATTTT
>few|TRBJ2-7|TRBV20-1|.
CSARDLRDGGHEQYF
TGCAGTGCTAGAGATTTGAGGGACGGGGGCCACGAGCAGTACTTC
>few|TRBJ2-7|TRBV9|.
CASSVGAGDKSSYEQYF
TGTGCCAGCAGCGTAGGTGCAGGGGACAAATCTTCCTACGAGCAGTACTTC
>few|TRBJ2-7|TRBV5-8|.
CASSSYRDGSYEQYF
TGTGCCAGCAGCTCCTACCGGGACGGCTCCTACGAGCAGTACTTC
>.|TRBJ1-1|TRBV20-1|.
CSAREQALEAFF
TGCAGTGCTAGGGAACAGGCCCTTGAAGCTTTCTTT
>many|TRBJ2-5|TRBV4-1|TRBD2
CASRRLLAGLETQYF
TGCGCCAGCAGACGGCTGCTAGCGGGGTTGGAGACCCAGTACTTC
>.|TRBJ2-1|TRBV11-1|.
CASSLGPSPGEGLKNEQFF
TGTGCCAGCAGCTTAGGCCCCTCCCCCGGTGAGGGCCTGAAGAATGAGCAGTTCTTC
>many|TRBJ1-1|TRBV29-1|.
CSVGVATEAFF
TGCAGCGTTGGAGTGGCCACTGAAGCTTTCTTT
>.|TRBJ2-1|TRBV9|.
CASSPFGGRSTDEQFF
TGTGCCAGCAGCCCTTTCGGGGGGCGGTCGACGGATGAGCAGTTCTTC
>.|TRBJ2-7|TRBV20-1|.
CSARGITYEQYF
TGCAGTGCTAGAGGGATCACCTACGAGCAGTACTTC
>.|TRBJ1-1|TRBV11-2|.
CASSRPQGGTEAFF
TGTGCCAGCAGCCGCCCACAGGGAGGCACTGAAGCTTTCTTT
>.|TRBJ2-3|TRBV20-1|.
CSARVFTDTQYF
TGCAGTGCTAGAGTTTTCACAGATACGCAGTATTTT
>few|TRBJ1-2|TRBV29-1|.
CSVAGTLDAYGYTF
TGCAGCGTTGCCGGGACACTGGACGCCTATGGCTACACCTTC
>few|TRBJ2-5|TRBV5-1|TRBD1
CASSSATGGQETQYF
TGCGCCAGCAGCTCAGCGACAGGGGGGCAAGAGACCCAGTACTTC
>once|TRBJ1-1|TRBV10-3|TRBD1
CAISAGTGRTEAFF
TGTGCCATCAGTGCGGGGACAGGGAGGACTGAAGCTTTCTTT
>.|TRBJ2-1|TRBV18|.
CASSPLFLTDSYNEQFF
TGTGCCAGCTCACCACTTTTCCTAACGGACTCGTACAATGAGCAGTTCTTC
>.|TRBJ1-5|TRBV19|.
CASSIFPGRNQPKHF
TGTGCCAGTAGTATCTTTCCAGGACGCAATCAGCCCAAGCATTTT
>.|TRBJ2-7|TRBV20-1|.
CSARDLLGVSYEQYF
TGCAGTGCTAGAGACCTCCTCGGGGTTTCCTACGAGCAGTACTTC
>.|TRBJ2-1|TRBV9|.
CASSISRRGVNEQFF
TGTGCCAGCAGCATCAGCCGACGGGGCGTCAATGAGCAGTTCTTC
>.|TRBJ1-5|TRBV15|.
CATSGPTAQHF
TGTGCCACCAGCGGTCCCACGGCCCAGCATTTT
>many|TRBJ1-1|TRBV25-1|.
CASSQTRTEAFF
TGTGCCAGCAGCCAGACTAGAACTGAAGCTTTCTTT
>.|TRBJ1-5|TRBV6-6|TRBD1
CASSTRTGSGSNQPQHF
TGTGCCAGCAGTACAAGGACAGGGAGCGGGAGCAATCAGCCCCAGCATTTT
>few|TRBJ1-2|TRBV20-1|.
CSARATSYRGHGYTF
TGCAGTGCTAGAGCTACAAGTTATCGGGGACATGGCTACACCTTC
>.|TRBJ1-6|TRBV20-1|.
CSARMEGAYNSPLHF
TGCAGTGCTAGGATGGAGGGAGCCTATAATTCACCCCTCCACTTT
>.|TRBJ1-2|TRBV7-9|TRBD1
CASSPQGADYGYTF
TGTGCCAGCAGCCCCCAGGGGGCTGACTATGGCTACACCTTC
>few|TRBJ1-2|TRBV7-9|.
CASSLEGARQNYGYTF
TGTGCCAGCAGCTTAGAGGGCGCGCGGCAGAACTATGGCTACACCTTC
>few|TRBJ1-1|TRBV6-2/TRBV6-3|.
CASSRGTNRAEAFF
TGTGCCAGCTCGAGGGGGACTAACCGCGCTGAAGCTTTCTTT
>.|TRBJ2-1|TRBV7-6|.
CASSLAGTTNEQFF
TGTGCCAGCAGCTTAGCCGGGACCACGAATGAGCAGTTCTTC
>few|TRBJ2-1|TRBV6-2/TRBV6-3|.
CASSYHVGLSGEQFF
TGTGCCAGCAGTTATCACGTCGGACTATCTGGTGAGCAGTTCTTC
>.|TRBJ1-5|TRBV29-1|TRBD1
CSVGGQGAGSNQPQHF
TGCAGCGTTGGAGGACAGGGAGCGGGCAGCAATCAGCCCCAGCATTTT
>.|TRBJ2-1|TRBV12-3/TRBV12-4|TRBD2
CASSLPGLAANSAYNEQFF
TGTGCCAGCAGCCTACCGGGACTAGCGGCGAACTCCGCCTACAATGAGCAGTTCTTC
>few|TRBJ1-1|TRBV5-1|.
CASSLDGGWRGWEAFF
TGCGCCAGCAGCTTGGATGGAGGATGGAGGGGTTGGGAAGCTTTCTTT
>.|TRBJ2-3|TRBV12-5|.
CASGPPPQDYTQYF
TGTGCTAGTGGTCCTCCTCCCCAGGACTATACGCAGTATTTT
>.|TRBJ2-2|TRBV5-5|TRBD2
CASSLSRLAGAGELFF
TGTGCCAGCAGCTTGTCTCGGCTAGCGGGGGCCGGGGAGCTGTTTTTT
>.|TRBJ1-2|TRBV7-9|TRBD1
CASSPIPGTGYGYTF
TGTGCCAGCAGCCCGATCCCCGGGACAGGCTATGGCTACACCTTC
>few|TRBJ1-1|TRBV5-5|TRBD1
CASSLTTGAAEAFF
TGTGCCAGCAGCTTGACGACAGGGGCGGCTGAAGCTTTCTTT
>.|TRBJ2-1|TRBV15|TRBD2
CATDGGNEQFF
TGTGCCACCGACGGGGGGAATGAGCAGTTCTTC
>few|TRBJ2-3|TRBV7-9|.
CASTPGLGTDTQYF
TGTGCCAGCACCCCGGGACTGGGCACAGATACGCAGTATTTT
>.|TRBJ1-5|TRBV15|.
CATSRPTGGGQPQHF
TGTGCCACCAGCAGACCTACTGGGGGCGGTCAGCCCCAGCATTTT
>many|TRBJ2-3|TRBV24-1|.
CATSTTDTQYF
TGTGCCACCAGTACCACAGATACGCAGTATTTT
>few|TRBJ2-3|TRBV7-3|.
CASSSPGRPTDTQYF
TGTGCCAGCAGCTCCCCGGGAAGGCCGACAGATACGCAGTATTTT
>few|TRBJ2-1|TRBV11-1|TRBD2
CASSFPWESVAGGQVEEQFF
TGTGCCAGCAGCTTCCCTTGGGAGTCGGTAGCGGGAGGTCAGGTTGAGGAGCAGTTCTTC